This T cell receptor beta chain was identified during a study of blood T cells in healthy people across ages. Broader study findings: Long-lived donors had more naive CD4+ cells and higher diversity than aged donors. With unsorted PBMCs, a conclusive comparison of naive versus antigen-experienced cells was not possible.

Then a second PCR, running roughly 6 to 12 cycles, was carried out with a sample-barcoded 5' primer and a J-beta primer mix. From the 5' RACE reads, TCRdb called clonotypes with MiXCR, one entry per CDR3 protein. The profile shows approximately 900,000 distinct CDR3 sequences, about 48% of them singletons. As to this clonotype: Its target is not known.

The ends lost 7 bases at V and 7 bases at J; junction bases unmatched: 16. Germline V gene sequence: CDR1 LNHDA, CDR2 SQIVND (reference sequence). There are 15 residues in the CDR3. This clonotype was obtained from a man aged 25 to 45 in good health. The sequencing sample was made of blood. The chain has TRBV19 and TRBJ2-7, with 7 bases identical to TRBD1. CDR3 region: CASTTTGELYNEQYF. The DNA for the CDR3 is TGTGCCAGTACCACTACAGGGGAACTATACAATGAGCAGTACTTC.